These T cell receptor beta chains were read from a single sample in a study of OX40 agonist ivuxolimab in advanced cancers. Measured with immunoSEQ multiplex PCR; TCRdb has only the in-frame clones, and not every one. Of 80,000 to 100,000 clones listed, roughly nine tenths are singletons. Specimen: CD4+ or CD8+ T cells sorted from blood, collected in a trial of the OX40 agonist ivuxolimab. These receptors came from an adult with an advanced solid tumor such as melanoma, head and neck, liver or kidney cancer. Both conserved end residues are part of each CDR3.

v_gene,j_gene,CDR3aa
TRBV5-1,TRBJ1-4,CASSWGQVGLSEKLFF
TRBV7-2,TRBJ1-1,CASSFTGGYTEAFF
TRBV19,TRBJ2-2,CASKTRNTGELFF
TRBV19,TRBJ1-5,CASTHIYEVGQPQHF
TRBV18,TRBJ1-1,CASSPARYLEAFF
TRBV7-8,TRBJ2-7,CASSPRGTSGKNEQYF
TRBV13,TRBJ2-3,CASSGTSGAWDTQYF
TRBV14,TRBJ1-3,CASSRGLSLYF
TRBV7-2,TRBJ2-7,CASSFANTREQYF
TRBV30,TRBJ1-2,CAWSENYGYTF
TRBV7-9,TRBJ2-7,CASSSLTYDRGIPEQYF
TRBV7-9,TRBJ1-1,CASSLGSGSGLRAEAFF
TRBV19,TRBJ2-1,CASSSTEDPGGEQFF
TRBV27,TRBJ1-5,CASSSRGQYNQPQHF
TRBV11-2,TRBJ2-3,CASSHTDTQYF
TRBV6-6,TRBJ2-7,CASIRDTGLSEQYF
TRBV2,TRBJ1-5,CASRQQGLSNQPQHF
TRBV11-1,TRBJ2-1,CASSFSTSGRGEQFF
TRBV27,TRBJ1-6,CASSLRGTGTARDSPLHF
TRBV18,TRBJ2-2,CASSPGDVPAGELFF
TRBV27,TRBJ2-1,CASSLAGYNEQFF
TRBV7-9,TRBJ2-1,CASSLAGGLRNEQFF
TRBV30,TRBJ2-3,CAWSLGQEVDTQYF
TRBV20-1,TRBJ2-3,CSADRTDTQYF
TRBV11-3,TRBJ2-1,CASSLEGGRVNEQFF
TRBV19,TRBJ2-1,CASSIYAEGEQFF
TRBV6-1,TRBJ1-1,CASSEWGPGTEAFF
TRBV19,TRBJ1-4,CASSPSSSVTTNEKLFF
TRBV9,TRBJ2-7,CASSTGGAEQYF
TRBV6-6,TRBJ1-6,CASSSVVGSPLHF
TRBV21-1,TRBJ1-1,CASSKRLHSHEAFF
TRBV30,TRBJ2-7,CAWGPGKMLYEQYF
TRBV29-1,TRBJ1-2,CSVEDHEGGGYTF
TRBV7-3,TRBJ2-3,CASSFTGTRGDTQYF
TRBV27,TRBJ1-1,CASSPLQQGNTEAFF
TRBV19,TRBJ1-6,CASSTREQGYNSPLHF
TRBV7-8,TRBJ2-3,CASSFREGDTQYF
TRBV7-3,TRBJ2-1,CASSLPLSSYNEQFF
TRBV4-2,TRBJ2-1,CASSEDGAGVINEQFF
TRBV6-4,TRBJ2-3,CASRQAGTSTDTQYF
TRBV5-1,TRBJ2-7,CASSQRTGTFYEQYF
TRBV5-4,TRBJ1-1,CASSLHSGLGEAFF
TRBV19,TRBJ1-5,CASSIGGIGGGYQPQHF
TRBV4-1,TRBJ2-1,CASSLRGPREDEQFF
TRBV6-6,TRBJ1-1,CASSKRPTNTEAFF
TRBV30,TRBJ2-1,CAQGDNEQFF
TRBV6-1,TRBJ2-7,CASSETDTYEQYF
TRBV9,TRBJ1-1,CASSVAPGQNTEAFF
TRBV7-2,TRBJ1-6,CASSPQGRTVYNSPLHF
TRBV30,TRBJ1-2,CAWSENRGYGYTF
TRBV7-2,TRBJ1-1,CASSFAGLNTEAFF
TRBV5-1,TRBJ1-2,CASSLGNSGTGYGYTF
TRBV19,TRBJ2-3,CASSILGQGPDTQYF
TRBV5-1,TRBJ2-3,CASSLERGGDTQYF
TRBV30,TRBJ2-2,CAWSVYGPLNTGELFF